This T cell receptor (beta chain) was sequenced during a study of HIV-infected patients and healthy controls. TCRdb reanalysed the 5' RACE reads using MiXCR and keeps one entry per CDR3 protein. The table includes 15,000 to 20,000 distinct CDR3 sequences, about a sixth detected once. Remarks on this clonotype: Sequence at one end of the junction differs from germline and may be a read error.

Per the germline V gene, CDR1 is SGHTA and CDR2 is FQGNSA. The length of the CDR3 is 11 residues. The material sequenced was CD8+ T cells from blood. The receptor comes from a human donor in good health. This chain uses TRBV7-2 with TRBJ2-3; possibly TRBD2 for D (5 bases). CDR3 nucleotides: TGCTCCAAACTAATCGGGAATACGCAGTATTTT. Its translation: CSKLIGNTQYF. The variable domain in full, with the rest retrieved from reference TRBV7-2 and TRBJ2-3, is GAGVSQSPSNKVTEKGKDVELRCDPISGHTALYWYRQSLGQGLEFLIYFQGNSAPDKSGLPSDRFSAERTGGSVSTLTIQRTQQEDSAVYLCSKLIGNTQYFGPGTRLTVL.